The T cell receptor (beta chain) under discussion was sequenced for a study of T cells after posttransplantation cyclophosphamide. With respect to this clone: Its target is not known.

Germline loops: CDR1 MNHEY, CDR2 SVGAGI. The CDR3 totals 15 residues. Trimming shortened V by 5 bases and J by 2 bases, and 13 bases separated the two germline ends. Study-wide findings and caveats: TRB clonality was highly associated with recipient CMV seropositivity and reactivation. Donor-recipient repertoire similarity was low at 1-2 months, rising over year one. Blood and skin or GI T cell repertoires showed limited TRB overlap.

TCRdb's copy holds only in-frame clones and misses some; the assay was immunoSEQ multiplex PCR. Counted here are tens of thousands of clones, roughly nine tenths occurring once; the ten biggest clones make up 3.1%. The related graft donor's blood sample was taken on the day of bone marrow donation. The chain is built from TRBV6-5 and TRBJ2-1; a possible D gene is TRBD2 (6 bases). This sequence originates from a woman aged 50 to 60 in good health and a related stem cell transplant donor. The source material was PBMCs. The CDR3 DNA sequence: TGTGCCAGCAGTCCCCCGGCGGGGACCTACAATGAGCAGTTCTTC. It is translated as CASSPPAGTYNEQFF.